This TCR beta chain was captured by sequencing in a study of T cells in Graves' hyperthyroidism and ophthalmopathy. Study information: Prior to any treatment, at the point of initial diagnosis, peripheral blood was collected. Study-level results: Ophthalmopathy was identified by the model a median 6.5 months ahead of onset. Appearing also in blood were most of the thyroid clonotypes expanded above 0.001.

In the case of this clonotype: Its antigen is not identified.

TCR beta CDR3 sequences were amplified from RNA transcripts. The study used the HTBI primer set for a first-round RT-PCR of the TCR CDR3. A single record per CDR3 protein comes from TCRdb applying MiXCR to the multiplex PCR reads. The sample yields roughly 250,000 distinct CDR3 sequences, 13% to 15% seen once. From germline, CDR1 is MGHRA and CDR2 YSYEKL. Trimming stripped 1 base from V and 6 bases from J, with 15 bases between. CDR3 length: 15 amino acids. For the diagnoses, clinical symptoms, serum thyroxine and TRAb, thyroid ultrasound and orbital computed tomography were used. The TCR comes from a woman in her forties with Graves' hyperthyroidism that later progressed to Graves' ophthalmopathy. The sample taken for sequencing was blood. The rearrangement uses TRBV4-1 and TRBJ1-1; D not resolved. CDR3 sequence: CASSQVPRAIPEAFF. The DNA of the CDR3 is TGCGCCAGCAGCCAAGTACCGAGAGCAATCCCTGAAGCTTTCTTT.